Each of the 12 T cell receptor beta chains below was sequenced from the same sample in a study of blood T cell repertoires in COVID-19 (dated by TCRdb to about 2020). Library method: the immunoSEQ multiplex PCR assay. TCRdb obtained this table from immuneACCESS and retained in-frame rearrangements with V and J assigned. These tables miss some clones; where compared with another copy, unresolved V genes account for less than half of the shortfall, and the remainder is unexplained. In all, the sample holds around 260,000 clones, and roughly 86% of those were seen once. The ten biggest clones cover around 5% of the sample. Material for sequencing was peripheral blood. Receptors were obtained from an older woman with COVID-19, enrolled during active disease.

This clone showed up just once. V usage is TRBV15 and J usage is TRBJ1-3; tentatively, D is TRBD1 (5 bases). The ends were cut back, 0 bases at V and 2 bases at J, with 11 bases in the middle. CDR1 is LNHNV and CDR2 is YYDKDF in the germline V gene (reference sequence). CDR3 length: 16 residues. In DNA, the CDR3 is TGTGCCACCAGCAGAGATCATGGGGGGACTGGAAACACCATATATTTT. Translating gives CATSRDHGGTGNTIYF.

This clone was observed a handful of times. This sequence joins TRBV9 and TRBJ2-7; 11 nucleotides line up with TRBD2. Trimming at V came to 4 bases and at J to 4 bases, leaving 7 bases not matched to a gene. The CDR3 contains 15 residues. CDR1 SGDLS and CDR2 YYNGEE come from the germline V gene. CDR3 in DNA: TGTGCCAGCAGCTCAGGTGCTAGCGGGAGGTACGAGCAGTACTTC. Its translation: CASSSGASGRYEQYF.

This sequence joins TRBV6-1 and TRBJ2-1; maybe TRBD1 (5 bases). Looked up from germline, CDR1 is MNHNS and CDR2 is SASEGT. V was pared by 3 bases and J by 0 bases, with 9 bases between. This CDR3 has 15 residues. Written as DNA, the CDR3 is TGTGCCAGCAGTGAGACAGCGAGCTCCTACAATGAGCAGTTCTTC. Encoded protein: CASSETASSYNEQFF.

The chain joins TRBV5-6 to TRBJ2-7, with a tentative D call TRBD2 (6 bases). Germline V gene data show CDR1 as SGHDT and CDR2 as YYEEEE. Trimming left V 1 base short and J 2 bases short, with 7 bases between. The CDR3 sequence is 13 residues long. The CDR3 loop reads CASSLPGAYEQYF. DNA for the CDR3: TGTGCCAGCAGCTTGCCGGGAGCCTACGAGCAGTACTTC. Filled out from reference TRBV5-6 and TRBJ2-7, the complete variable domain reads DAGVTQSPTHLIKTRGQQVTLRCSPKSGHDTVSWYQQALGQGPQFIFQYYEEEERQRGNFPDRFSGHQFPNYSSELNVNALLLGDSALYLCASSLPGAYEQYFGPGTRLTVT.

V usage is TRBV3-1 (or the pseudogene TRBV3-2) and J usage is TRBJ2-3, with TRBD2 matching over 8 bases. This CDR3 spans 17 amino acids. Looked up from germline, CDR1 is LGHDT and CDR2 is YNNKEL (reference sequence). J was trimmed by 0 bases and V by 1 base; bases with no gene match: 6. As DNA, the CDR3 is TGTGCCAGCAGCCAAGTAGGACGGGGGGGTAGCACAGATACGCAGTATTTT. This codes for CASSQVGRGGSTDTQYF.

J is TRBJ2-2 and V is TRBV30; 8 bases map to TRBD2. The CDR3 spans 14 residues. Germline V gene sequence: CDR1 GTSNPN, CDR2 SVGIG (reference sequence). With V trimmed by 4 bases and J by 4 bases, 5 bases remained unmatched. CDR3 sequence reads: CAWIRREATGELFF. The CDR3 DNA sequence: TGTGCCTGGATAAGGCGGGAGGCCACCGGGGAGCTGTTTTTT.

The chain carries TRBV12-2 and TRBJ1-4; the DNA was not used to check the table's D call, TRBD1. TRBV12-2 is marked as a pseudogene. CDR3 length equals 20 residues. CDR3 loop: CASRLGLRTGESTTNEKLFF. CDR3 DNA sequence: TGTGCAAGTCGCTTAGGGCTGCGGACAGGGGAGAGTACCACTAATGAAAAACTGTTTTTT.

V and J are TRBV3-1 (or the pseudogene TRBV3-2) and TRBJ2-2; 8 nucleotides match TRBD2. CDR3 length equals 16 residues. The V gene's germline CDR1 is LGHDT and CDR2 YNNKEL (reference sequence). Trimming at V came to 4 bases and at J to 4 bases, leaving 8 bases not matched to a gene. CDR3 DNA sequence: TGTGCCAGCAGCCGCCAGACTAGCGTGGGCACCGGGGAGCTGTTTTTT. Its protein is CASSRQTSVGTGELFF.

In its sample, this clone was seen once. The chain couples TRBV29-1 to TRBJ2-5; 11 bases are a match to TRBD1. Germline CDR1 SQVTM, CDR2 ANQGSEA. The CDR3 totals 15 residues. Trimming removed 6 bases from V and 4 bases from J; junction bases left unmatched: 10. CDR3 residues: CSVARPGQGGETQYF. CDR3 sequence (DNA): TGCAGCGTGGCTAGACCGGGACAGGGGGGAGAGACCCAGTACTTC.

With regard to this clone: Germline and junction disagree at one end, which may indicate a read error. The rearrangement links TRBV7-8 to TRBJ2-7; 9 positions agree with TRBD2. CDR1 is SGHVS, CDR2 FQNEAQ, per germline. The CDR3 is 13 amino acids. The CDR3 nucleotides are TGTGCTAGCAGGCGGGAGGGCCTCTACGAGCAGTACTTC. Encoded protein: CASRREGLYEQYF.

CDR3 sequence reads: CASSVGTSGRASADTQYF. DNA for the CDR3: TGTGCCAGCAGCGTCGGGACTAGCGGGAGGGCCTCCGCAGATACGCAGTATTTT. The chain is built from TRBV11-3 and TRBJ2-3; 16 bases agree with TRBD2. Germline V CDR1 and CDR2: SGHNT, YENEEA. The trim removed 5 bases at V and 4 bases at J, leaving 9 bases unmatched. This CDR3 contains 18 residues.

V usage is TRBV4-3 and J usage is TRBJ2-3; TRBD1 aligns across 8 bases. Germline V gene data show CDR1 as LGHNA and CDR2 as YSLEER. This CDR3 has 16 residues. The V gene end was trimmed by 2 bases and the J gene end by 0 bases; junction bases not matched to a gene: 4. CDR3 in DNA: TGCGCCAGCAGCCAATTTAACAGGGGGAGCACAGATACGCAGTATTTT. Protein sequence: CASSQFNRGSTDTQYF.